The 25 T cell receptor beta chains given below trace back to one sample, sequenced in a study of shared clonotypes between healthy human individuals. Profiled with immunoSEQ multiplex PCR; TCRdb holds only in-frame clones, not every one. The sample records about 2.2 million clones, 85% to 95% being singletons. Naive CD8 cells lacked CD45RO, underwent positive selection for CCR7 and left out terminally differentiated effector memory CD45RA+ cells. The sequenced material came from naive CD8+ T cells from PBMCs. These receptors all stem from a man between 18 and 35 years old in good health. Some clones in this sample may be carry-over from other donors' samples.

This rearrangement joins TRBV27 to TRBJ1-4, with 9 bases aligning to TRBD1. V lost 6 bases to trimming and J lost 8 bases; unmatched junction nucleotides: 10. Looked up from germline, CDR1 is MNHEY and CDR2 is SMNVEV (reference sequence). The CDR3 is 15 amino acids. The CDR3 sequence is CASRDRDRAGEKLFF. The CDR3 DNA reads TGTGCCAGCAGGGATCGGGACAGGGCGGGGGAAAAACTGTTTTTT.

This clone has a single count. The V call is TRBV25-1, the J call TRBJ1-1, with 7 bases lining up with TRBD1. CDR3 length: 14 residues. V gave up 1 base and J gave up 4 bases; unmatched junction bases: 3. The germline V gene has CDR1 MGHDK and CDR2 SYGVNS. CDR3 residues: CASSEWEGATEAFF. The CDR3, as DNA: TGTGCCAGCAGTGAATGGGAGGGGGCCACTGAAGCTTTCTTT.

The rearrangement uses TRBV28 and TRBJ2-1, with 7 positions matching TRBD2. CDR3 length: 18 amino acids. Germline V CDR1 and CDR2: MDHEN, SYDVKM. The trim removed 1 base at V and 2 bases at J, leaving 11 bases unmatched. The CDR3 coding sequence is TGTGCCAGCAGTTTATTGTTCCGGCGGGAGAGAACCTACAATGAGCAGTTCTTC. Amino acid sequence: CASSLLFRRERTYNEQFF.

The chain recombines TRBV29-1 with TRBJ2-7; unclear D gene. Germline assignment: CDR1 SQVTM and CDR2 ANQGSEA. V lost 4 bases to trimming and J lost 5 bases, with 9 bases between them. The CDR3 covers 11 residues. The chain's CDR3 is CSVGFRDEQYF. The CDR3, as DNA: TGCAGCGTTGGGTTCCGGGACGAGCAGTACTTC.

V gene TRBV11-2 combines with J gene TRBJ1-1; 11 positions match TRBD1. There are 14 residues in the CDR3. The germline CDR1 and CDR2 sequences are SGHAT and FQNNGV. Germline trimming cut 5 bases from V and 10 bases from J; bases unmatched to any gene: 9. CDR3 DNA: TGTGCCAGCAGCCCCGCCGGGGACAGGGGGGGAGCTTTCTTT. Translating gives CASSPAGDRGGAFF.

The chain is built from TRBV28 and TRBJ1-4, with D perhaps matching TRBD1 (6 bases). Germline CDR1 is MDHEN and CDR2 is SYDVKM. There are 14 residues in the CDR3. The V end was cut by 5 bases, the J end by 4 bases, with 11 bases between. In nucleotides, the CDR3 is TGTGCCAGCAGTATGACAGGAGATAATGAAAAACTGTTTTTT. Its translation: CASSMTGDNEKLFF.

V is TRBV27 and J is TRBJ1-1; D is perhaps TRBD1 (5 bases). V was shortened by 0 bases and J by 0 bases, with 14 bases between the two germline ends. The CDR3 is 17 residues long. Germline CDR1 is MNHEY and CDR2 is SMNVEV (reference sequence). The CDR3 DNA reads as TGTGCCAGCAGTTTATCCTCAGGGATCATCATGAACACTGAAGCTTTCTTT. The encoded protein is CASSLSSGIIMNTEAFF.

The chain recombines TRBV28 with TRBJ1-1; a possible D gene is TRBD1 (5 bases). Trimming left V 6 bases short and J 0 bases short, with 11 bases between. Germline V lookup: CDR1 MDHEN, CDR2 SYDVKM. This CDR3 has 14 amino acids. CDR3 protein: CASRAGTVNTEAFF. In DNA, the CDR3 is TGTGCCAGCAGGGCCGGGACGGTGAACACTGAAGCTTTCTTT.

V and J are TRBV6-6 and TRBJ2-3; 14 positions match TRBD2. CDR1 and CDR2 from the germline V gene are MNHNY and SVGAGI (reference sequence). J gave up 5 bases and V 2 bases, and 0 bases lay outside the gene matches. This CDR3 spans 15 amino acids. CDR3 DNA: TGTGCCAGCAGTTACGGACTAGCGGGAGGAGATACGCAGTATTTT. Amino acid sequence: CASSYGLAGGDTQYF.

The chain uses TRBV7-9 and TRBJ2-1; no definite D call. V was clipped by 5 bases and J by 5 bases, with 13 bases between them. The germline gives CDR1 SEHNR, CDR2 FQNEAQ (reference sequence). This CDR3 contains 14 residues. The CDR3 is CASSPSIVNNEQFF. The CDR3 DNA follows: TGTGCCAGCAGCCCTTCCATAGTAAACAATGAGCAGTTCTTC.

The V call is TRBV19, the J call TRBJ1-1, with D possibly matching TRBD1 (5 bases). Per the germline V gene, CDR1 is LNHDA and CDR2 is SQIVND (reference sequence). CDR3 length: 14 amino acids. The V gene lost 6 bases and the J gene lost 3 bases, with 14 bases spanning the gap. The DNA for the CDR3 is TGTGCCAGTAGCGAAGGCTCGGGGGACACTGAAGCTTTCTTT. It encodes CASSEGSGDTEAFF.

This clone was recorded only once. This rearrangement joins TRBV14 to TRBJ2-5; 7 nucleotides agree with TRBD1. V was pared by 4 bases and J by 5 bases, with 10 bases of the junction left unmatched. The germline V gene encodes CDR1 SGHDN and CDR2 FVKESK. This CDR3 is 15 amino acids long. CDR3 sequence: CASSRYRGSLETQYF. The CDR3 DNA reads TGTGCCAGCAGCCGCTACAGGGGATCGTTGGAGACCCAGTACTTC.

The V gene is TRBV21-1, the J gene TRBJ2-7; TRBD2 is the table's D call, not checked against the DNA. TRBV21-1 is reported as a pseudogene. The CDR3 extends over 15 amino acids. CDR3 in amino acids: CASTLWAGGLYEQYF. The CDR3 DNA reads TGTGCCAGCACCCTATGGGCGGGAGGGCTCTACGAGCAGTACTTC.

The CDR3 spells CASRPGQGNKQYF. DNA of the CDR3: TGTGCCAGCCGCCCGGGACAGGGGAACAAGCAGTACTTC. The chain carries TRBV27 and TRBJ2-7, with 10 bases fitting TRBD1. V lost 8 bases to trimming and J lost 8 bases; unmatched junction nucleotides: 9. CDR3 length: 13 residues. Looked up from germline, CDR1 is MNHEY and CDR2 is SMNVEV (reference sequence).

The V and J genes are TRBV7-2 and TRBJ2-7; tentative D call: TRBD1 (6 bases). The CDR3 is 17 amino acids. Per germline, CDR1 SGHTA and CDR2 FQGNSA. Trimming left V 1 base short and J 5 bases short, with 21 bases between. The CDR3 protein is CASSLVHGTGTNDEQYF. The CDR3 DNA is TGTGCCAGCAGCTTAGTTCACGGAACAGGGACGAACGACGAGCAGTACTTC.

This chain links TRBV28 with TRBJ1-1; D remains unclear. Germline-derived CDR1 and CDR2 are MDHEN and SYDVKM. V lost 5 bases and J 4 bases, leaving 14 bases between the germline ends. This CDR3 is built from 14 residues. The CDR3 loop is CASSLAGRATEAFF. The DNA for the CDR3 is TGTGCCAGCAGTCTCGCGGGGAGGGCCACTGAAGCTTTCTTT.

The CDR3 nucleotides read TGTGCCAGCAGTTTTCAGGGGGACACTGAAGCTTTCTTT. Its translation: CASSFQGDTEAFF. The chain employs TRBV28 and TRBJ1-1; 7 bases agree with TRBD1. The CDR3 consists of 13 residues. Trimming cost V 3 bases and J 3 bases; bases outside gene matches: 1. The germline V gene has CDR1 MDHEN and CDR2 SYDVKM.

This clone was observed a single time. One end of the junction is discordant with germline, which a read error may explain. The genes are TRBV29-1 and TRBJ2-1; TRBD2 agrees at 8 bases. The germline V gene has CDR1 SQVTM and CDR2 ANQGSEA. There are 11 residues in the CDR3. The CDR3 region is CEAGEGNEQFF. CDR3 nucleotides: TGTGAAGCGGGAGAAGGGAATGAGCAGTTCTTC.

The CDR3 bases are TGTGCCAGCAGCTTATACCGGGACGCTGAAGCTTTCTTT. Its translation is CASSLYRDAEAFF. The chain has TRBV7-8 and TRBJ1-1; D perhaps matches TRBD1 (5 bases). V lost 2 bases and J 6 bases, leaving 10 bases between the germline ends. This CDR3 has 13 amino acids. Germline CDR1 SGHVS, CDR2 FQNEAQ.

The CDR3, as DNA: TGTGCCAGCAGCGTAGAAGGGGGCCCACTATCCTACAATGAGCAGTTCTTC. This translates into CASSVEGGPLSYNEQFF. The J gene is TRBJ2-1, the V gene TRBV9, with 7 bases aligning to TRBD1. CDR1 and CDR2 from the germline V gene are SGDLS and YYNGEE. Trimming removed 0 bases from V and 1 base from J; junction bases left unmatched: 7. The CDR3 runs 17 residues.

This chain joins TRBV9 and TRBJ1-4; D not certain. The germline gives CDR1 SGDLS, CDR2 YYNGEE. The CDR3 spans 14 residues. V dropped 5 bases and J dropped 8 bases, with 16 bases sitting between them. CDR3 in DNA: TGTGCCAGCAGTAGCAACTCCCCATCGGAAAAACTGTTTTTT. Its protein is CASSSNSPSEKLFF.

The chain couples TRBV5-5 to TRBJ2-5, with a possible D match to TRBD1 (5 bases). V lost 1 base and J 5 bases, leaving 9 bases between the germline ends. In germline, CDR1 is SGHKS, CDR2 YYEKEE (reference sequence). The CDR3 has 13 residues. In DNA form, the CDR3 reads TGTGCCAGCAGCTTGAGGGGTCCCGAGACCCAGTACTTC. It yields the protein CASSLRGPETQYF. Based on the CDR3 plus reference TRBV5-5 and TRBJ2-5, the full variable domain is DAGVTQSPTHLIKTRGQQVTLRCSPISGHKSVSWYQQVLGQGPQFIFQYYEKEERGRGNFPDRFSARQFPNYSSELNVNALLLGDSALYLCASSLRGPETQYFGPGTRLLVL.

Concerning this clone itself: The same CDR3 is also encoded by other DNA sequences in this sample. The rearrangement uses TRBV27 and TRBJ2-7, with D maybe TRBD1 (5 bases). CDR3 length: 13 amino acids. V was cut by 3 bases and J by 4 bases, with 10 bases left in between. The V gene's germline CDR1 is MNHEY and CDR2 SMNVEV (reference sequence). The chain's CDR3 is CASSFGRAYEQYF. CDR3 in DNA: TGTGCCAGCAGTTTCGGCAGGGCTTACGAGCAGTACTTC.

The V call is TRBV6-1, the J call TRBJ2-1; 7 bases align to TRBD2. Per germline, CDR1 MNHNS and CDR2 SASEGT. The CDR3 is 14 amino acids. The ends lost 6 bases at V and 0 bases at J; junction bases unmatched: 2. CDR3 protein: CASSGRISYNEQFF. Written as DNA, the CDR3 is TGTGCCAGCAGCGGGAGGATCTCCTACAATGAGCAGTTCTTC.

V gene TRBV7-9 combines with J gene TRBJ1-2, with D hard to call. Trimming removed 4 bases from V and 0 bases from J, with 12 bases in between. CDR1 and CDR2 (germline): SEHNR, FQNEAQ (reference sequence). This CDR3 contains 15 residues. The CDR3 sequence: CASSWAGSTNYGYTF. CDR3 coding DNA: TGTGCCAGCAGCTGGGCGGGGTCTACTAACTATGGCTACACCTTC.